Included here is one TCR beta chain sequence, with context. The antigen is unknown. This sample is drawn from a study of T cell repertoires in cytomegalovirus infection. Across the whole study: Signatures in public TCR beta sequences pointed to both CMV infection and matching HLA type.

V was trimmed by 6 bases and J by 8 bases, leaving 18 bases between them. CDR3 size: 14 residues. From germline, CDR1 is SGHRS and CDR2 YFSETQ. TCRdb re-analysed the reads in MiXCR, keeping a single row per CDR3 protein. The sample carries 480,000 or so distinct CDR3 sequences, around 11% recorded once. Findings and limits, study-wide: Within the response measured ex vivo, HLA-C-restricted CMV-specific TCR beta clonotypes were dominant. Cumulated frequencies of public TCR beta families served to identify carriers of CMV plus the relevant HLA.

The genes are TRBV5-1 and TRBJ2-1, with D unresolved. Input material: PBMCs. This TCR came from a human donor in good health (CMV status not recorded). Some clones in this sample may be carry-over from other donors' samples. In nucleotides, the CDR3 is TGCGCCAGCACCCAAGGGCCCGGTAGTCATGAGCAGTTCTTC. Protein sequence: CASTQGPGSHEQFF.